Each of the 15 T cell receptor beta chains below was sequenced from the same sample in a study of cytomegalovirus exposure and HLA in healthy donors (dated by TCRdb to 2016 to 2017). The method behind the library was the immunoSEQ multiplex PCR assay. The multiplex PCR relied on a mix of 60 forward primers for TCR Vbeta segments and 13 reverse primers for TCR Jbeta segments. Held by TCRdb, this immuneACCESS table contains in-frame sequences only and omits some clones. Under half of the omission traces to an unresolved V gene where checked; the cause of the rest is unknown. This sample has fewer than 200,000 clones in its table, and approximately 80% of those were observed once. The ten largest make up around an eighth of the sample. The sample taken for sequencing was PBMCs. These receptors were obtained from a young woman in good health and CMV-seropositive.

The chain uses TRBV28 and TRBJ1-5; the match to TRBD1 covers 7 bases. This CDR3 contains 13 residues. V shed 6 bases and J 5 bases; nucleotides not matched to a gene: 4. The germline V gene encodes CDR1 MDHEN and CDR2 SYDVKM. As DNA, the CDR3 is TGTGCCAGCAGGAGGGGGCTCCATCAGCCCCAGCATTTT. It codes for CASRRGLHQPQHF.

The chain recombines TRBV30 with TRBJ1-3; D perhaps matches TRBD1 (5 bases). This CDR3 has 15 residues. Trimming removed 5 bases at V and 0 bases at J, with 14 bases between. The germline gives CDR1 GTSNPN, CDR2 SVGIG (reference sequence). The CDR3 DNA reads TGTGCCTGGCGACGGGGGTGGGGCTCTGGAAACACCATATATTTT. Amino acids: CAWRRGWGSGNTIYF.

A single count supports this clone. The chain recombines TRBV29-1 with TRBJ1-2, with TRBD1 matching 10 bases. Germline loops: CDR1 SQVTM, CDR2 ANQGSEA. The CDR3 length is 12 residues. V shed 4 bases, J shed 8 bases, and the junction held 4 bases outside the gene matches. CDR3 sequence reads: CSVAGQGKGYTF. The CDR3 DNA reads as TGCAGCGTTGCGGGACAGGGGAAAGGCTACACCTTC.

The chain is built from TRBV28 and TRBJ1-2; D is unclear. The CDR3 length is 13 residues. The germline V and J ends were trimmed by 2 bases and 8 bases, with 12 bases remaining between them. From germline, CDR1 is MDHEN and CDR2 SYDVKM. The CDR3 spells CASSLILSGGYTF. The CDR3 coding sequence is TGTGCCAGCAGTTTAATTCTCTCAGGCGGCTACACCTTC.

The rearrangement links TRBV27 to TRBJ1-2; TRBD1 aligns across 7 bases. This CDR3 has 14 residues. The ends lost 6 bases at V and 0 bases at J; junction bases unmatched: 4. Germline V gene lookup returns CDR1 MNHEY and CDR2 SMNVEV (reference sequence). CDR3 coding DNA: TGTGCCAGCAGCACAGACAGGGCTAACTATGGCTACACCTTC. Translating it yields CASSTDRANYGYTF.

The chain recombines TRBV28 with TRBJ2-2; 8 bases align to TRBD1. CDR1 is MDHEN and CDR2 is SYDVKM in the germline V gene. The CDR3 spans 18 residues. Trimming took 4 bases from V and 3 from J; bases not matched to a gene: 13. CDR3 bases: TGTGCCAGCAGTTCATTCAGGTTACGCAGGGGGCACACCGGGGAGCTGTTTTTT. Translated: CASSSFRLRRGHTGELFF.

This clone was seen just once. This chain links TRBV4-1 with TRBJ1-4, with 9 bases matching TRBD1. The CDR3 spans 16 residues. CDR1 and CDR2 from the germline V gene are MGHRA and YSYEKL. Trimming at V came to 4 bases and at J to 8 bases, leaving 11 bases not matched to a gene. CDR3 sequence: CASSPAGTGIVEKLFF. For the CDR3, the DNA is TGCGCCAGCAGCCCAGCGGGGACAGGGATAGTCGAAAAACTGTTTTTT.

The chain uses TRBV5-4 and TRBJ2-3; TRBD1 is a possible D gene (6 bases). V was clipped by 3 bases and J by 0 bases, with 11 bases between them. There are 15 residues in the CDR3. CDR1 is SGHNT, CDR2 YYREEE, per germline (reference sequence). The CDR3 protein is CASSSTGISTDTQYF. The CDR3 nucleotides are TGTGCCAGCAGCTCCACAGGGATAAGCACAGATACGCAGTATTTT.

The CDR3 DNA is TGTGCCAGCAGCCCGACATTAACGGGGGGGACTGAAGCTTTCTTT. It codes for CASSPTLTGGTEAFF. This rearrangement joins TRBV5-5 to TRBJ1-1; maybe TRBD1 (5 bases). The germline V gene has CDR1 SGHKS and CDR2 YYEKEE (reference sequence). V was cut by 4 bases and J by 5 bases, with 18 bases left in between. The CDR3 loop spans 15 amino acids.

CDR3 residues: CASSPLGEILYEQYF. CDR3 in DNA: TGTGCCAGCAGCCCACTCGGGGAGATACTCTACGAGCAGTACTTC. This chain links TRBV28 with TRBJ2-7; perhaps TRBD2 as D (5 bases). V was shortened by 6 bases and J by 3 bases, with 18 bases between the two germline ends. CDR1 is MDHEN, CDR2 SYDVKM, per germline. The CDR3 is made up of 15 amino acids.

This rearrangement joins TRBV27 to TRBJ1-2; 8 nucleotides agree with TRBD1. Per germline, CDR1 MNHEY and CDR2 SMNVEV (reference sequence). After removal of 4 bases from V and 6 bases from J, the junction contained 7 bases not matched to a gene. The CDR3 consists of 14 residues. The CDR3 DNA is TGTGCCAGCAGTTCGCGGACAGGGCGGCATGGCTACACCTTC. The encoded protein is CASSSRTGRHGYTF.

In this sample, this clone turned up a few times. The rearrangement uses TRBV6-5 and TRBJ2-7; tentative D call: TRBD1 (6 bases). Trimming removed 5 bases from V and 2 bases from J, with 10 bases in between. The CDR3 consists of 13 residues. CDR1 is MNHEY, CDR2 SVGAGI, per germline. CDR3 sequence reads: CASSADSTYEQYF. The CDR3 bases are TGTGCCAGCAGTGCGGACAGTACCTACGAGCAGTACTTC.

The chain couples TRBV11-3 to TRBJ2-1; no clear D gene. Germline-derived CDR1 and CDR2 are SGHNT and YENEEA. The CDR3 sequence is 13 residues long. V lost 3 bases and J lost 7, with 10 bases in between. The CDR3 coding sequence is TGTGCCAGCAGCTTCTTATACGGGAATGAGCAGTTCTTC. Protein: CASSFLYGNEQFF.

The chain couples TRBV13 to TRBJ2-7, with TRBD2 matching 13 bases. The trim removed 4 bases at V and 3 bases at J, leaving 6 bases unmatched. This CDR3 spans 16 amino acids. Germline CDR1 reads PRHDT; CDR2 reads FYEKMQ (reference sequence). The CDR3 loop reads CASSSRLAGGDYEQYF. Written as DNA, the CDR3 is TGTGCCAGCAGCTCAAGACTAGCGGGAGGTGACTACGAGCAGTACTTC.

This clone was seen just once. The chain's CDR3 is CASRPGRPANEKLFF. The CDR3 region has the DNA TGTGCCAGCAGACCCGGGAGGCCGGCTAATGAAAAACTGTTTTTT. This chain connects TRBV28 to TRBJ1-4, with D uncertain. CDR3 length: 15 residues. Per the germline V gene, CDR1 is MDHEN and CDR2 is SYDVKM. Trimming took 6 bases from V and 3 from J, leaving 14 bases between them.